This TCR beta chain was identified in a study of blood T cell repertoires in COVID-19. Study overall: COVID-19 samples collected from the United States, Italy and Spain covered acute and convalescent phases. The analysed material was cDNA or gDNA that came from T cells, B-cell-depleted T cells, or PBMCs.

The CDR3 sequence is 13 residues long. Unmatched junction bases numbered 12, after V lost 8 bases and J lost 9 bases. CDR1 is SGHAT and CDR2 is FQNNGV in the germline V gene. In the authors' workflow: Reference gene primer amplification gave nucleated cell count estimates. TCRdb's copy holds only in-frame clones and misses some; the assay was immunoSEQ multiplex PCR. The D gene and trimming were derived from the DNA, and the V and J assignments and clone size from that table. The sample carries over 95,000 clones, around 81% recorded once. Sequencing input: peripheral blood. J is TRBJ1-2 and V is TRBV11-2, with 7 nucleotides matching TRBD1. The sequence derives from a human donor in a cohort sampled during active COVID-19. CDR3 region: CASGGQVGYRYTF. The CDR3 coding sequence is TGTGCCAGCGGCGGACAGGTGGGATATCGCTACACCTTC.